The 15 T cell receptor beta chains listed next were all sequenced from one sample in a study of CD8 T cells in ankylosing spondylitis. TCRdb reprocessed the 5' RACE reads via MiXCR and lists one record per CDR3 protein. The table lists around 300,000 distinct CDR3 sequences, around 20% of them singletons. The sequenced sample consisted of blood, either unsorted or a sorted T cell fraction (not recorded which). Receptor source: a female donor with ankylosing spondylitis or in good health (not recorded which).

The chain carries TRBV20-1 and TRBJ1-5, with 7 bases matching TRBD1. Germline assignment: CDR1 DFQATT and CDR2 SNEGSKA (reference sequence). The CDR3 has 12 residues. With V trimmed by 6 bases and J by 6 bases, 5 bases remained unmatched. CDR3 DNA: TGCAGTGCGGGCAGGGGGGTTCAGCCCCAGCATTTT. Translated, it gives CSAGRGVQPQHF.

This clonotype was seen a few times. The chain links TRBV7-9 to TRBJ1-4; 9 nucleotides align to TRBD1. Unmatched junction bases numbered 3, after V lost 5 bases and J lost 5 bases. This CDR3 spans 14 amino acids. Germline V gene lookup returns CDR1 SEHNR and CDR2 FQNEAQ (reference sequence). Here the CDR3 reads CASSAGTGNEKLFF. In nucleotides, the CDR3 is TGTGCCAGCAGCGCCGGGACAGGGAATGAAAAACTGTTTTTT.

This chain connects TRBV7-2 to TRBJ1-6; D gene ambiguous. V shed 3 bases and J shed 5 bases, with 17 bases lying between them. The CDR3 sequence is 17 residues long. Germline V gene data show CDR1 as SGHTA and CDR2 as FQGNSA. The CDR3 reads CASSFWFRQRDNSPLHF. DNA for the CDR3: TGTGCCAGCAGCTTCTGGTTTCGGCAGAGAGATAATTCACCCCTCCACTTT. Based on the CDR3 plus reference TRBV7-2 and TRBJ1-6, the full variable domain is GAGVSQSPSNKVTEKGKDVELRCDPISGHTALYWYRQSLGQGLEFLIYFQGNSAPDKSGLPSDRFSAERTGGSVSTLTIQRTQQEDSAVYLCASSFWFRQRDNSPLHFGNGTRLTVT.

There are many counts of this clonotype. The chain links TRBV12-3 or TRBV12-4 to TRBJ2-3; 8 bases match TRBD2. With 5 bases clipped from V and 5 bases from J, the junction kept 9 bases outside the gene matches. CDR3 length equals 15 residues. The CDR3 nucleotides are TGTGCCAGCAGTCCGGGCGGGAGGAAGGAAGATACGCAGTATTTT. This sequence encodes CASSPGGRKEDTQYF.

This clonotype was observed a handful of times. V gene TRBV9 combines with J gene TRBJ2-7, with a tentative D call TRBD1 (6 bases). CDR3 length equals 13 residues. Trimming stripped 4 bases from V and 5 bases from J, with 13 bases between. Germline V gene sequence: CDR1 SGDLS, CDR2 YYNGEE. CDR3 amino acids: CASSTGTLNEQYF. CDR3 DNA: TGTGCCAGCAGCACCGGGACATTGAACGAGCAGTACTTC.

The chain joins TRBV28 to TRBJ2-7; D not certain. Trimming pared 11 bases from V and 1 base from J, leaving 6 bases between. The CDR3 consists of 10 residues. Per germline, CDR1 MDHEN and CDR2 SYDVKM. The CDR3 DNA reads as TGTGCCCTGGGGTCCTACGAGCAGTACTTC. This encodes CALGSYEQYF. The full variable domain, with the rest looked up from reference TRBV28 and TRBJ2-7, is DVKVTQSSRYLVKRTGEKVFLECVQDMDHENMFWYRQDPGLGLRLIYFSYDVKMKEKGDIPEGYSVSREKKERFSLILESASTNQTSMYLCALGSYEQYFGPGTRLTVT.

This clonotype was seen ten or more times. V and J are TRBV20-1 and TRBJ1-2; TRBD1 is a possible D gene (5 bases). V dropped 1 base and J dropped 2 bases, with 5 bases sitting between them. The CDR3 contains 12 residues. Germline V gene data show CDR1 as DFQATT and CDR2 as SNEGSKA (reference sequence). DNA for the CDR3: TGCAGTGCTAGAGCAGGGAACTATGGCTACACCTTC. Protein product: CSARAGNYGYTF.

V gene TRBV10-3 combines with J gene TRBJ2-1; D assignment may be TRBD1 or TRBD2 (5 bases each). The CDR3 runs 15 residues. The V and J ends lost 3 bases and 4 bases respectively, with 13 bases between them. CDR1 ENHRY and CDR2 SYGVKD come from the germline V gene. CDR3 sequence: CAISDRLPGYNEQFF. CDR3 sequence (DNA): TGTGCCATCAGTGACCGACTACCAGGGTACAATGAGCAGTTCTTC.

This chain links TRBV27 with TRBJ2-1; 7 bases match TRBD2. Trimming removed 6 bases from V and 4 bases from J; junction bases left unmatched: 9. Germline CDR1 and CDR2: MNHEY and SMNVEV (reference sequence). This CDR3 contains 15 residues. In DNA form, the CDR3 reads TGTGCCAGCAGACTAATAGCGGGCTTATACAATGAGCAGTTCTTC. This gives the protein CASRLIAGLYNEQFF.

This clonotype was observed a handful of times. The gene calls are TRBV20-1 and TRBJ2-7; no definite D call. The ends were cut back, 6 bases at V and 2 bases at J, with 11 bases in the middle. The CDR3 totals 12 residues. Germline V gene data show CDR1 as DFQATT and CDR2 as SNEGSKA (reference sequence). The CDR3 spells CSAPTLTYEQYF. The CDR3 region has the DNA TGCAGTGCCCCGACCCTGACCTACGAGCAGTACTTC.

In DNA, the CDR3 is TGCAGTGCTAGAGAGGCGGACTTGAACACTGAAGCTTTCTTT. This codes for CSAREADLNTEAFF. This sequence joins TRBV20-1 and TRBJ1-1; D is unclear. V lost 0 bases and J lost 0, with 8 bases in between. The V gene's germline CDR1 is DFQATT and CDR2 SNEGSKA (reference sequence). The CDR3 consists of 14 residues.

This clonotype was seen only a few times. The chain employs TRBV2 and TRBJ1-2, with D unclear. V shed 8 bases and J shed 2 bases, with 9 bases lying between them. The CDR3 is 12 amino acids. CDR1 and CDR2 from the germline V gene are SNHLY and FYNNEI. CDR3 DNA: TGTGCCAGCGGGAGAGACAACTATGGCTACACCTTC. This codes for CASGRDNYGYTF.

This rearrangement joins TRBV24-1 to TRBJ2-6; 7 bases align to TRBD2. Germline V gene data show CDR1 as KGHDR and CDR2 as SFDVKD. The CDR3 is 15 residues long. V was clipped by 6 bases and J by 4 bases; unmatched bases: 5. CDR3 region: CATSWGGSGANVLTF. The CDR3 DNA sequence: TGTGCCACCAGTTGGGGGGGGTCGGGGGCCAACGTCCTGACTTTC.

V usage is TRBV6-2 or TRBV6-3 and J usage is TRBJ1-4, with no clear D. The CDR3 extends over 20 amino acids. The germline CDR1 and CDR2 sequences are MNHEY and SVGEGT. V was clipped by 4 bases and J by 3 bases, with 27 bases between them. DNA of the CDR3: TGTGCCAGCAGTTTCGACCCGGACGACAAACAGCTTTTATCTAATGAAAAACTGTTTTTT. This gives the protein CASSFDPDDKQLLSNEKLFF.

The V and J genes are TRBV5-1 and TRBJ2-1, with D possibly being TRBD2 (7 bases). The CDR3 is made up of 15 amino acids. V lost 3 bases, J lost 7 bases, and 17 bases lay in between. Per germline, CDR1 SGHRS and CDR2 YFSETQ. CDR3 in DNA: TGCGCCAGCAGCTCCTGGGGGGGCAGCGAGAATGAGCAGTTCTTC. Its translation is CASSSWGGSENEQFF.